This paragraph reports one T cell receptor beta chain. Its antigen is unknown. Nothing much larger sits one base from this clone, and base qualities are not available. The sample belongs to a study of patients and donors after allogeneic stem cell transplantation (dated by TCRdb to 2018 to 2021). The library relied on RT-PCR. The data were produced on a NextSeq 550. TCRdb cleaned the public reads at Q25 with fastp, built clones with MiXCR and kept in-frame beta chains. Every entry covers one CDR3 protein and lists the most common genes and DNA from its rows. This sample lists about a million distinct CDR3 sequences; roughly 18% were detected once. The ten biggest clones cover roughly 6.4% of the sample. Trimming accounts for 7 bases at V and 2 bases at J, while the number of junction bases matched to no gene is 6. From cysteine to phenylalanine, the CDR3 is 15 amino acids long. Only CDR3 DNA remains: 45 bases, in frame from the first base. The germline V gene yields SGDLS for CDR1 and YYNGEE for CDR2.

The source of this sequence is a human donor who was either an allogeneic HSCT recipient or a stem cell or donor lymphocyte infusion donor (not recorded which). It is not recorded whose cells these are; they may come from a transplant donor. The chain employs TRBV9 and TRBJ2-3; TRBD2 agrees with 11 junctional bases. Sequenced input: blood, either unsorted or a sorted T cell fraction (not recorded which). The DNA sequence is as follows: TGTGCCAGCGGAAAGACTAGCGGGAACACAGATACGCAGTATTTT. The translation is CASGKTSGNTDTQYF.